The entry that follows covers one TCR beta chain sequence. The target of this receptor is not known. Base-call qualities are not available, and no considerably larger clone is one nucleotide away. The CDR3 regions of human TCRbeta chains were subjected to immunosequencing. Regarding the original processing steps: TCRs in the repertoires were matched against a reference library of SARS-CoV-2-specific TCRs that had been generated with the MIRA antigen-specificity platform. Breadth was defined as the fraction of unique TCRs that were SARS-CoV-2-associated. Depth was defined as the fraction of total T cells that were SARS-CoV-2-associated. Using the MIRA data, each spike-specific TCR was assigned both to the spike region to which the TCR was reactive and to a CD4 or CD8 class. Log10-transformed breadth and depth values were compared by one-way ANOVA with Sidak's multiple comparisons tests. Not all clones reach the TCRdb copy of this immuneACCESS table, which keeps in-frame sequences only. Checked studies attribute under half of the gap to unresolved V genes and leave the rest unexplained. That table furnishes V, J and clone size, whereas the DNA furnished D and trimming. Recorded for this sample are under 170,000 clones; more than 85% of them occurred a single time. The leading ten clones occupy approximately 3.6% of the sample.

This entry is derived from a study of T cell responses to AZD1222 COVID-19 vaccine (dated by TCRdb to the early 2020s). Regarding the study in general: TCR sequencing covered more than 230 trial participants: 207 given two doses of AZD1222 and 26 given two doses of MenACWY control vaccine. Trial participants were enrolled into age subgroups of 18-55, 56-69 and 70-plus years, which contained about 150, 27 and 61 TCR-sequenced participants, respectively. What the study reported, not specific to this receptor: Vaccine-associated CD4 TCRs spanned the whole spike protein, with dominant responses in regions 160-218 and 743-854. In the small 56-69-year group, the increase in depth fell short of significance, most likely because of low power. Participants were mostly white British and included more females than males, and it was suggested by the authors that clonal diversity may have been underestimated. Nearly half of unique spike-specific TCRs reportedly recognized epitopes outside regions mutated in the B.1.351 and B.1.1.7 variants. Because no day 14 peak-response samples were available, repertoires were characterized only after the peak T cell response. Conclusions about previously exposed vaccinees are limited, since just five or six AZD1222 recipients were seropositive for SARS-CoV-2 at baseline. A significant rise in spike-specific TCR breadth and depth was observed after two AZD1222 doses relative to day 0 and relative to MenACWY recipients.

Taken with the paper, the label for time point translates to: about 28 days (+/-7) after the second vaccine dose. AZD1222 recipients whose second dose came at about 4 weeks and those whose second dose came at about 12 weeks were combined into one group, since spike-specific TCR depth and breadth did not differ between the two schedules. Vaccinee samples came from UK trials COV001 and COV002, including a single-blind randomized controlled phase 2/3 trial of AZD1222 (ChAdOx1 nCoV-19) in healthy adults. For TCRbeta chain sequencing, PBMC samples from trial participants were taken at day 0 and at day 28 after the second dose. The receptor comes from an adult who received the AZD1222 COVID-19 vaccine. Sequencing was performed on peripheral blood, taken 28 days after the second AZD1222 dose.

The CDR3 protein: CATSGPGLGFSEQYF. The sequenced DNA: TGTGCCACCAGTGGGCCGGGACTAGGGTTCTCCGAGCAGTACTTC. The sequence links TRBV24-1 to TRBJ2-7; 8 bases in the junction line up with TRBD2. The CDR3 runs 15 residues from the cysteine to the phenylalanine. The only DNA kept is the CDR3, 45 bases in frame from the first base. Trimming removed 5 bases from V and 6 bases from J; the gene matches leave 11 bases unexplained. CDR1 and CDR2 are drawn from the germline V gene: KGHDR, SFDVKD.